What follows are 9 T cell receptor beta chains derived from one specimen sequenced in a study of T cells in Graves' hyperthyroidism and ophthalmopathy. TCR beta CDR3 regions were amplified from RNA transcripts. The study used the HTBI primer set for a first-round RT-PCR of the TCR CDR3. TCRdb re-derived calls from the multiplex PCR reads in MiXCR, one entry per CDR3 protein. This sample has about 640,000 distinct CDR3 sequences; about 14% occur once, and the top ten carry approximately 12%. Input material: blood. These receptors were obtained from a woman between 50 and 59 years old with Graves' ophthalmopathy.

This clonotype was detected ten times or more. CDR3 sequence: CASSIPGPGTEAFF. The CDR3 DNA reads as TGTGCCAGCAGTATCCCCGGGCCTGGGACTGAAGCTTTCTTT. This chain joins TRBV6-2 or TRBV6-3 and TRBJ1-1; D is undetermined. CDR3 length: 14 amino acids. CDR1 MNHEY and CDR2 SVGEGT come from the germline V gene. V was trimmed by 5 bases and J by 5 bases, leaving 15 bases between them.

In this sample, this clonotype turned up many times. The chain couples TRBV20-1 to TRBJ2-7, with D perhaps TRBD2 (6 bases). Trimming cost V 0 bases and J 3 bases, with 12 bases left between them. CDR1 and CDR2 (germline): DFQATT, SNEGSKA (reference sequence). CDR3 length: 14 residues. Here the CDR3 DNA reads TGCAGTGCTAGAGAAGCCCGGGACTTCTACGAGCAGTACTTC. Residues: CSAREARDFYEQYF.

This clonotype appeared many times. The chain uses TRBV27 and TRBJ2-1, with 7 bases identical to TRBD2. The CDR3 is 18 amino acids. Germline CDR1 is MNHEY and CDR2 is SMNVEV (reference sequence). With V trimmed by 6 bases and J by 5 bases, 19 bases remained unmatched. CDR3 residues: CASSSISNRDYLNNEQFF. CDR3 nucleotide sequence: TGTGCCAGCAGCTCCATATCGAACCGGGACTACCTTAACAATGAGCAGTTCTTC.

This sequence joins TRBV20-1 and TRBJ2-5; 7 nucleotides align to TRBD2. Trimming at V came to 1 base and at J to 4 bases, leaving 6 bases not matched to a gene. Germline assignment: CDR1 DFQATT and CDR2 SNEGSKA (reference sequence). The CDR3 runs 14 residues. The CDR3 is CSARVFGRSETQYF. The CDR3, as DNA: TGCAGTGCTAGAGTTTTCGGGAGGTCAGAGACCCAGTACTTC.

CDR3: CASSYSPWDYGYTF. CDR3 nucleotides: TGTGCCAGCAGTTACTCCCCTTGGGACTATGGCTACACCTTC. This chain links TRBV6-2 or TRBV6-3 with TRBJ1-2, with D uncertain. V shed 0 bases and J shed 3 bases, with 8 bases lying between them. The CDR3 runs to 14 residues. Germline V CDR1 and CDR2: MNHEY, SVGEGT.

At least ten counts were recorded for this clonotype. The chain combines TRBV7-3 with TRBJ2-3, with D tentatively TRBD2 (5 bases). CDR1 is SGHTA, CDR2 FQGTGA, per germline. The CDR3 loop spans 13 amino acids. V was clipped by 4 bases and J by 6 bases, with 11 bases between them. Here the CDR3 reads CASSYSEWDTQYF. The CDR3 nucleotides are TGTGCCAGCAGCTATAGCGAGTGGGATACGCAGTATTTT.

A remark on this clonotype: It may be a read error: a sequence one base away is much more abundant. The gene calls are TRBV10-3 and TRBJ2-5, with TRBD2 matching 10 bases. V was pared by 11 bases and J by 5 bases, with 14 bases of the junction left unmatched. Germline assignment: CDR1 ENHRY and CDR2 SYGVKD. The CDR3 is made up of 15 amino acids. The CDR3: CAFQGQLAGLETQYF. The CDR3 region has the DNA TGTGCCTTCCAGGGACAACTAGCGGGATTGGAGACCCAGTACTTC.

The gene calls are TRBV7-9 and TRBJ1-1, with D possibly TRBD1 on 5 matching bases. Germline loops: CDR1 SEHNR, CDR2 FQNEAQ (reference sequence). The CDR3 runs to 14 residues. The ends were cut back, 7 bases at V and 5 bases at J, with 17 bases in the middle. For the CDR3, the DNA is TGTGCCAGCAAAGGGGTTCATGAGATTACTGAAGCTTTCTTT. It encodes CASKGVHEITEAFF.

This clonotype has only a few counts. This chain links TRBV28 with TRBJ1-5, with D perhaps TRBD1 (5 bases). The ends were cut back, 6 bases at V and 1 base at J, with 10 bases in the middle. The V gene's germline CDR1 is MDHEN and CDR2 SYDVKM. The CDR3 is 14 amino acids. The DNA of the CDR3 is TGTGCCAGCAGATGGCCAGGGAGCAATCAGCCCCAGCATTTT. Its protein is CASRWPGSNQPQHF. The full variable domain, in which reference TRBV28 and TRBJ1-5 provide the parts outside the CDR3, is DVKVTQSSRYLVKRTGEKVFLECVQDMDHENMFWYRQDPGLGLRLIYFSYDVKMKEKGDIPEGYSVSREKKERFSLILESASTNQTSMYLCASRWPGSNQPQHFGDGTRLSIL.